This TCR beta chain was identified during a study of blood T cells in healthy people across ages (dated by TCRdb to about 2015). Background on the whole study: In model experiments, template switching captured roughly one uniquely barcoded TCR beta cDNA molecule for every two T cells. Donors were grouped into four age groups: young (average about 15 years), middle-aged (over 35), aged (about 60) and long-lived (about 89). Donors of different ages were randomly distributed across sequencing lanes to avoid experimental bias. Two additional independent replicas of 1 million unique cDNA reads from the same blood draw were analyzed for two donors (one aged 18 to 29 and one aged 80 or older). Using deep sequencing normalized with unique cDNA molecular identifiers, the study measured how TCR beta repertoire diversity changes with age. The paper's findings and limits, for the study overall: Estimates of total diversity based on one million sequenced T cells were considered lower bounds and underestimates. A strong correlation was found between observed TCR beta diversity and the percentage of naive T cells measured by flow cytometry. Compared with the aged group, more naive CD4+ T cells, fewer expanded clones and increased TCR diversity were shown by the long-lived group, suggesting age selection. The CMV infection status of donors was not known, potentially confounding age-related changes in expanded clonotypes. Bulk unsorted PBMC profiling prevented conclusive comparison of naive and antigen-experienced compartments. Observed TCR beta diversity per million T cells fell roughly linearly with age, and a significant reduction was already apparent by age about 43.

The CDR3 spans 15 residues, from the cysteine through the phenylalanine. Only the CDR3 DNA stays, 45 bases, in frame from base 1. Reading the germline V gene gives CDR1 SGHTA and CDR2 FQGNSA. The donors were 40 or so Caucasian individuals from Russia, aged roughly 6 to 100 years, who were systemically healthy. About 10 milliliters of peripheral blood were collected from each donor into EDTA-treated Vacutainer tubes. Ficoll-Paque density-gradient centrifugation was used to isolate PBMCs, with at least 6 million obtained per sample. Total RNA was extracted from PBMCs with Trizol reagent, with at least 6 micrograms obtained per sample. For every donor, flow cytometry on a PBMC aliquot measured the percentage of naive CD45RAhigh/CD27high T cells. Library creation used 5' RACE. Sequencing was performed on an Illumina HiSeq 2500. A second roughly 6 to 12 cycle PCR used a sample-barcoded 5' primer and a J-beta primer mix. Each TCR beta cDNA molecule received a unique molecular identifier from a template-switch 5' adaptor carrying 12 random nucleotides. Each sample yielded at least 2.5 million CDR3-containing paired-end reads. The Mint cDNA synthesis kit, primed by a TRBC-specific oligonucleotide, was used to synthesize first-strand cDNA from all RNA. After uracil-DNA glycosylase treatment, a first 18-cycle PCR used universal primers M1SS and BC2_uni_R on all cDNA. As for the original processing: For normalization, 1 million high-quality reads were randomly selected from each sample, with every read carrying a distinct molecular identifier. Reads sharing molecular identifiers were discarded rather than binned into consensus sequences. MiTCR, with a Q25 quality threshold and the strictest error-elimination algorithm, was used for CDR3 identification, clonotype clustering and error correction. Lower-bound total TCR beta diversity was estimated with a nonparametric unseen species model using Euler transformation. TCRdb trimmed public reads at Q25 via fastp, called clones via MiXCR and kept in-frame beta chains. Every CDR3 protein is listed once, alongside the most common genes and DNA of its rows. The V and J calls come from TCRdb's annotation, not from the publication. This sample gives around 870,000 distinct CDR3 sequences in total; 25% to 35% of them show up just once. The ten largest clones capture approximately 15% of the sample.

A word on this clonotype: Its antigen is still unknown. The junction and the germline gene differ at one end; a read error may be behind it.

The sequenced sample was blood. This sequence was found in a woman older than 75 in good health. The sequence joins TRBV7-2 to TRBJ2-1; TRBD1 is a weak D gene call, 6 bases matching. The CDR3 has the sequence CASSLVAGEYNGQFF. The DNA is as follows: TGTGCCAGCAGCTTAGTAGCAGGGGAGTACAATGGGCAGTTCTTC.